This T cell receptor beta chain was found in a study of cytotoxic CD8 clonotypes in ibrutinib-treated CLL. Study-wide background: Roughly 10 relapsed/refractory, roughly 15 treatment-naive; approximately 18 IGHV unmutated. Whole-study results and caveats: Pretreatment clonality was elevated relative to age-matched healthy donors and paralleled circulating CD8+ T-cell counts. A rise in clonality was seen at ibrutinib response, and a fall back toward baseline was seen at progression. Different sampling times were used for sustained-remission and progressing patients.

Libraries were prepared by immunoSEQ multiplex PCR; TCRdb keeps only in-frame clonotypes and omits some of them. The sample holds about 40,000 clones, approximately 70% seen once. Germline-derived CDR1 and CDR2 are SGHTA and FQGTGA. V was cut by 3 bases and J by 0 bases, with 11 bases left in between. This CDR3 spans 16 amino acids. Concerning this clone itself: The antigen remains undetermined.

The sequence was obtained from a human donor with chronic lymphocytic leukemia. The sequenced sample was PBMCs, obtained at disease progression, from a patient treated with ibrutinib. V gene TRBV7-3 combines with J gene TRBJ2-2; D may be TRBD1 or TRBD2 (6 bases each). CDR3 in amino acids: CASSLGGNANTGELFF. CDR3 coding DNA: TGTGCCAGCAGCTTGGGGGGCAACGCGAACACCGGGGAGCTGTTTTTT.